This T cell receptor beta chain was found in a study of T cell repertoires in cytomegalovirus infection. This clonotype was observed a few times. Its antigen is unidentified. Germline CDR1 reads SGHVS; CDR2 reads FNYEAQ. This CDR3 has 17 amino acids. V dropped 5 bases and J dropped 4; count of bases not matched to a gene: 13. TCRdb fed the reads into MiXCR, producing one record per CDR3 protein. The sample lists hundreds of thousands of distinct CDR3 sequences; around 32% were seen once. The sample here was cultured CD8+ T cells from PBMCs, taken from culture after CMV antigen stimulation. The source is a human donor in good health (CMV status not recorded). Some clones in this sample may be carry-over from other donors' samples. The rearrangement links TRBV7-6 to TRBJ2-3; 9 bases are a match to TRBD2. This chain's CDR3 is CASSPQGGRGGPDTQYF. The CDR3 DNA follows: TGTGCCAGCAGCCCACAAGGCGGGCGGGGGGGCCCAGATACGCAGTATTTT.